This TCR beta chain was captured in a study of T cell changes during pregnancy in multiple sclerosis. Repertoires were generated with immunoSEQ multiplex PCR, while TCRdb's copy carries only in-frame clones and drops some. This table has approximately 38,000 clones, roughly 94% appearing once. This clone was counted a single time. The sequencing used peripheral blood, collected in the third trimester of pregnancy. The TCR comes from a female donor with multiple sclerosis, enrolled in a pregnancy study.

CDR3 in amino acids: CASSKFKDITF. As DNA, the CDR3 is TGTGCCAGCAGCAAATTCAAAGACATCACCTTC. The chain couples TRBV13 to TRBJ1-2; D is unclear. CDR3 size: 11 residues. Germline values: CDR1 PRHDT, CDR2 FYEKMQ (reference sequence). Trimming pared 5 bases from V and 13 bases from J, leaving 14 bases between.